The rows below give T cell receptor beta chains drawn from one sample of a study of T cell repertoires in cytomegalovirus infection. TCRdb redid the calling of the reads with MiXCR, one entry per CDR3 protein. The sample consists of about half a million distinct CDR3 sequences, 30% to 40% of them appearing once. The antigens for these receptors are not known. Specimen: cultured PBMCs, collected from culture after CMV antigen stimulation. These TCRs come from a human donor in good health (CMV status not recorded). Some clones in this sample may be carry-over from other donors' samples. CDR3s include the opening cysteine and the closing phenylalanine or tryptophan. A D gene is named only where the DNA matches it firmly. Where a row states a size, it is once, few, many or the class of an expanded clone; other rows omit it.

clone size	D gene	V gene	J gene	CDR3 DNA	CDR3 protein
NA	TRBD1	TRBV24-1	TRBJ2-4	TGTGCCACCAGTGGGCCGGGACAGTTGGGCATTCGGTACTTC	CATSGPGQLGIRYF
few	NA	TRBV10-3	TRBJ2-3	TGTGCCATCAGTGGGGCGGAGGCGGTCGATACGCAGTATTTT	CAISGAEAVDTQYF
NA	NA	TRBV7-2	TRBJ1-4	TGTGCCAGCAGCTTATCCCGTACAGGGTGGGCTAATGAAAAACTGTTTTTT	CASSLSRTGWANEKLFF
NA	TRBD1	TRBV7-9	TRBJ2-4	TGTGCCAGCAGCTTCCGGGACAGGGAATCCCCAGGGGCCAAAAACATTCAGTACTTC	CASSFRDRESPGAKNIQYF
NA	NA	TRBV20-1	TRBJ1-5	TGCAGTGCTAGTGAGGGTCTAGGGCAGCCCCAGCATTTT	CSASEGLGQPQHF
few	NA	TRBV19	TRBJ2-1	TGTGCCAGTGGAATTGGGCGGGGACCCTCCTACAATGAGCAGTTCTTC	CASGIGRGPSYNEQFF
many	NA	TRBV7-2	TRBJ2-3	TGTGCCAGCAGCCCCTGGTCCGGCACAGATACGCAGTATTTT	CASSPWSGTDTQYF
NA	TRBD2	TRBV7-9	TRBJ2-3	TGTGCCAGCAGCTTAGGTCGGCTAGCGGGTCCTCCTAGCACAGATACGCAGTATTTT	CASSLGRLAGPPSTDTQYF
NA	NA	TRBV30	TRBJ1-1	TGTGCCTGGAGCCAAACGGGCCACAACACTGAAGCTTTCTTT	CAWSQTGHNTEAFF
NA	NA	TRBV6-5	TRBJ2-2	TGTGCCAGCCGCGGAGGGTCCACCGGGGAGCTGTTTTTT	CASRGGSTGELFF
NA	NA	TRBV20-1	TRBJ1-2	TGCAGTGCTAGAGTCCCCGGGGGGTTTGCCTTC	CSARVPGGFAF
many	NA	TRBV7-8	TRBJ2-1	TGTGCCAGCAGCCCCCCCGTGGCTAGCCAAAACAATGAGCAGTTCTTC	CASSPPVASQNNEQFF
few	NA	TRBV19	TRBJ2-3	TGTGCCAGTAGGAATAGAATTGGGACTGCAGATACGCAGTATTTT	CASRNRIGTADTQYF
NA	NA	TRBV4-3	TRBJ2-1	TGCGCCAGCAGCCCGGAAGGGGGTGAGCAGTTCTTC	CASSPEGGEQFF
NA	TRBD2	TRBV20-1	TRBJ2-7	TGCAGTGCTCCGTGGGGGGGTGAACGCTACGAGCAGTACTTC	CSAPWGGERYEQYF
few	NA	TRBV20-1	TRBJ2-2	TGCAGTGCTAGAGAAGGCGGGCGGCAGCTGACCGGGGAGCTGTTTTTT	CSAREGGRQLTGELFF
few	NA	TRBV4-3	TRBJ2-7	TGCGCCAGCAGCCGCACCTTTCCGGGGTACGAGCAGTACTTC	CASSRTFPGYEQYF
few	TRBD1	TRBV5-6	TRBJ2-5	TGTGCCAGCCTTCTCTCTGGACAGGGACAACAAGAGACCCAGTACTTC	CASLLSGQGQQETQYF
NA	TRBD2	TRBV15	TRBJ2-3	TGTGCCACCAGCAGGACTAGCGGGAGGCAAGATACGCAGTATTTT	CATSRTSGRQDTQYF
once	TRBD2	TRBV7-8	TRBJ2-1	TGTGCCAGCAGCCCGGGGGGGGGCACGGACGGTGAGCAGTTCTTC	CASSPGGGTDGEQFF
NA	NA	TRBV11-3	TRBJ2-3	TGTGCCAGCAGCCCCCGTCAGGGTATGACAGATACGCAGTATTTT	CASSPRQGMTDTQYF
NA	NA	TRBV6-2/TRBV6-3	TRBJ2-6	TGTGCCAGCAACCTAAGGGGGTCTGGGGCCAACGTCCTGACTTTC	CASNLRGSGANVLTF
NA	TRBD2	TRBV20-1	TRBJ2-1	TGCAGTGCTAGAGGTTCCCTCCTTCCGGGAGGGACCTACAATGAGCAGTTCTTC	CSARGSLLPGGTYNEQFF
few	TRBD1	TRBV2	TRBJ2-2	TGTGCCAGCAGTTGGACAGGGGCAACCGGGGAGCTGTTTTTT	CASSWTGATGELFF
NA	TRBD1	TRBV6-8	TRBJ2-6	TGTGCCAGCAGTAGGAGGACAGGGACTGGGGCCAACGTCCTGACTTTC	CASSRRTGTGANVLTF
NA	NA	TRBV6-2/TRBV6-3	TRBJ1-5	TGTGCCAGCAGTTCCCGGGGTGGGGGACCCCAGCATTTT	CASSSRGGGPQHF
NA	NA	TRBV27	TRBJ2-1	TGTGCCAGCAGTCGGGACTTCTTGTCCTACAATGAGCAGTTCTTC	CASSRDFLSYNEQFF
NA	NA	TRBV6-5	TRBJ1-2	TGTGCCAGCAGCCCGGTGGGGCATAACTATGGCTACACCTTC	CASSPVGHNYGYTF
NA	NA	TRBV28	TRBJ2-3	TGTGCCAGCAGTAGGACGTCTCCTGCTAGCACAGATACGCAGTATTTT	CASSRTSPASTDTQYF
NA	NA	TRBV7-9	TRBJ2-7	TGTGCCAGCAGCCGGGGTTTAAGGGATGCTTACGAGCAGTACTTC	CASSRGLRDAYEQYF
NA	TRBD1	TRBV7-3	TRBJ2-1	TGTGCCAGCAGCTTAACGGGACAGGGTAACAATGAGCAGTTCTTC	CASSLTGQGNNEQFF
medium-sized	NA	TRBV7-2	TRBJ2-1	TGTGCCAGCAGCCCCCGGGACTTTCATAGTGAGCAGTTCTTC	CASSPRDFHSEQFF
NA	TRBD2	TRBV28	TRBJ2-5	TGTGCCAGCAGTCCAACAGGACTAGCGTGGTTGACCCAGTACTTC	CASSPTGLAWLTQYF
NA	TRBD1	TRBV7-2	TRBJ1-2	TGTGCCAGCAGCCCTTCGACAGGGGGCAAGGACTATGGCTACACCTTC	CASSPSTGGKDYGYTF
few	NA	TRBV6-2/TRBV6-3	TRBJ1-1	TGTGCCAGCAGTTACGTGACTGCGAACACTGAAGCTTTCTTT	CASSYVTANTEAFF
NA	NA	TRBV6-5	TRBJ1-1	TGTGCCAGCAGTTACTCCGGGGCGGGCACTGAAGCTTTCTTT	CASSYSGAGTEAFF
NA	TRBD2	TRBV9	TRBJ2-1	TGTGCCAGCAGCGGTCGATCGGGGGGAACTGAGCAGTTCTTC	CASSGRSGGTEQFF
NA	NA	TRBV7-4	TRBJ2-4	TGTGCCAGCAGCGAGGGACGGGCCAAAAACATTCAGTACTTC	CASSEGRAKNIQYF
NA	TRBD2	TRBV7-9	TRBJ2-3	TGTGCCAGCAGCTTAGTCTCGCGGGAGGATAGAGATACGCAGTATTTT	CASSLVSREDRDTQYF
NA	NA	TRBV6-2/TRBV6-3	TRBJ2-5	TGTGCCAGCGCTCGGTCTCGCCAAGAGACCCAGTACTTC	CASARSRQETQYF
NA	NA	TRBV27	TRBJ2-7	TGTGCCAGCAGTTTAAGGGTGGGAGGACTCTACGAGCAGTACTTC	CASSLRVGGLYEQYF
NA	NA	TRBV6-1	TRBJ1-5	TGTGCCAGCAGTGAAGCCTACCCAGGGGAAATGTCTGAGCCCCAGCATTTT	CASSEAYPGEMSEPQHF
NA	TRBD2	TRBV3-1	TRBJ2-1	TGTGCCAGCAGGGCCCCACCCGGGACTAGCCTTTACAATGAGCAGTTCTTC	CASRAPPGTSLYNEQFF
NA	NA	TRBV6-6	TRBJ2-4	TGTGCCAGCAGTTACTCCGCCGGAGGGGAAAACATTCAGTACTTC	CASSYSAGGENIQYF
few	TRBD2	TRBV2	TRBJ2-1	TGTGCCAGCAGTGAAGCGTTGGTAGCGGGATTTGTAGAGCAGTTCTTC	CASSEALVAGFVEQFF
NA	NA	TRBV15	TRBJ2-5	TGTGCCACCAGCAGAGGGGTACAGGAGACCCAGTACTTC	CATSRGVQETQYF
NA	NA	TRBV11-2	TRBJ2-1	TGTGCCAGCAGCTCAACCAGCGGTTACAATGAGCAGTTCTTC	CASSSTSGYNEQFF
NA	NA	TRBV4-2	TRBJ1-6	TGTGCCAGCAGCCAAGACGGGGAAGGAGATTCACCCCTCCACTTT	CASSQDGEGDSPLHF
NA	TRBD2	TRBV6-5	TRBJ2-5	TGTGCCAGCAAACCGGGACTAGGGGCCGAGACCCAGTACTTC	CASKPGLGAETQYF
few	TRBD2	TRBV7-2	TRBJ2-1	TGTGCCAGCAGCTCGAGACTAGCGGGAAATGAGCAGTTCTTC	CASSSRLAGNEQFF
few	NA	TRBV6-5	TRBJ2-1	TGTGCCAGCAGTAACCCAGGGGGGAGCAGTCGTAATGAGCAGTTCTTC	CASSNPGGSSRNEQFF
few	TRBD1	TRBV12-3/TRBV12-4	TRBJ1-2	TGTGCCAGCTCCCAGGGGGCAATCTATGGCTACACCTTC	CASSQGAIYGYTF
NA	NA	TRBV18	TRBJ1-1	TGTGCCAGCTCCGGGGGGACCAGGGAAGCTTTCTTT	CASSGGTREAFF